This entry lists 29 T cell receptor beta chains sequenced from one sample in a study of CD8 T cells in ankylosing spondylitis. TCRdb fed the 5' RACE reads into MiXCR, producing one record per CDR3 protein. The sample consists of hundreds of thousands of distinct CDR3 sequences, 20% to 30% of them appearing once. The source material was blood, either unsorted or a sorted T cell fraction (not recorded which). These receptors were obtained from a male donor with ankylosing spondylitis or in good health (not recorded which).

The chain combines TRBV12-3 or TRBV12-4 with TRBJ1-5; possible D gene TRBD1, 5 bases. V dropped 5 bases and J dropped 9 bases, with 8 bases sitting between them. The CDR3 covers 11 residues. CDR3 region: CASSPRGPQHF. The CDR3 nucleotides are TGTGCCAGCAGTCCAAGGGGGCCCCAGCATTTT.

This clonotype occurred many times. The CDR3 DNA sequence: TGCAGTGCCGACTCCGGGACAGGGCCTGTAGACGAGCAGTACTTC. It encodes CSADSGTGPVDEQYF. The gene calls are TRBV20-1 and TRBJ2-7; TRBD1 agrees at 9 bases. Germline V lookup: CDR1 DFQATT, CDR2 SNEGSKA (reference sequence). After removal of 6 bases from V and 5 bases from J, the junction contained 14 bases not matched to a gene. The CDR3 totals 15 residues.

As for this clonotype: A read error may account for a junction end that differs from germline. The chain employs TRBV6-2 or TRBV6-3 and TRBJ2-5; D gene unclear. Germline V gene lookup returns CDR1 MNHEY and CDR2 SVGEGT. There are 8 residues in the CDR3. CDR3 sequence: CASSSPSF. The CDR3, as DNA: TGTGCCAGCAGTTCTCCCAGCTTC.

This clonotype was recorded at least ten times. The rearrangement links TRBV12-3 or TRBV12-4 to TRBJ2-5; 7 nucleotides line up with TRBD2. V trimming: 5 bases; J trimming: 3 bases; junction bases outside the gene matches: 6. The CDR3 is 14 amino acids. The CDR3 is CASSRSGMEETQYF. The CDR3 bases are TGTGCCAGCAGTCGCAGCGGGATGGAAGAGACCCAGTACTTC.

This clonotype has a count of ten or more. This rearrangement joins TRBV20-1 to TRBJ2-1, with TRBD2 identical over 10 bases. Unmatched junction bases numbered 8, after V lost 5 bases and J lost 7 bases. The CDR3 loop spans 14 amino acids. Germline V CDR1 and CDR2: DFQATT, SNEGSKA (reference sequence). CDR3 sequence: CSAALAGGLNEQFF. CDR3 DNA: TGCAGTGCTGCCTTAGCGGGAGGTTTGAATGAGCAGTTCTTC.

The chain carries TRBV20-1 and TRBJ2-3; D may be TRBD2 (5 bases). Germline V gene data show CDR1 as DFQATT and CDR2 as SNEGSKA (reference sequence). V shed 2 bases and J shed 4 bases, with 13 bases lying between them. The CDR3 runs to 14 residues. The DNA of the CDR3 is TGCAGTGCTAGAATACAGCCCGGGGCAGATACGCAGTATTTT. Protein product: CSARIQPGADTQYF.

This clonotype was observed at least ten times. The chain joins TRBV12-3 or TRBV12-4 to TRBJ2-5, with 11 bases fitting TRBD2. V lost 2 bases, J lost 5 bases, and 10 bases stayed unmatched. This CDR3 contains 17 residues. This CDR3 reads CASSLILAGGPGETQYF. CDR3 nucleotides: TGTGCCAGCAGTTTAATATTAGCGGGAGGGCCGGGGGAGACCCAGTACTTC.

The V gene is TRBV20-1, the J gene TRBJ2-3; TRBD2 matches 7 bases. CDR1 and CDR2 (germline): DFQATT, SNEGSKA (reference sequence). This CDR3 comprises 13 residues. Losses at the gene ends were 6 bases for V and 0 bases for J; bases not matched to a gene: 3. CDR3 nucleotides: TGCAGTGCGTACGGGGGGAGCACAGATACGCAGTATTTT. Translated: CSAYGGSTDTQYF.

In its sample, this clonotype was seen a few times. This chain uses TRBV18 with TRBJ2-1; D remains unclear. This CDR3 region has 15 residues. Deletions cut 6 bases from V and 0 bases from J, with 12 bases between. Germline V CDR1 and CDR2: KGHSH, LQKENI. The CDR3 reads CASSPNILSYNEQFF. In DNA form, the CDR3 reads TGTGCCAGCTCCCCCAATATCCTCTCCTACAATGAGCAGTTCTTC.

About this clonotype: It may be a read error: a sequence one base away is much more abundant. The rearrangement uses TRBV4-3 and TRBJ1-2; D is unresolved. The CDR3 loop spans 15 amino acids. Germline V gives CDR1 LGHNA, CDR2 YSLEER. Trimming cost V 0 bases and J 0 bases, with 8 bases left between them. In DNA, the CDR3 is TGCGCCAGCAGCCAAGAAGTCTTCTCTAACTATGGCTACACCTTC. The encoded protein is CASSQEVFSNYGYTF.

This clonotype was detected ten times or more. This chain joins TRBV28 and TRBJ2-5; D may be TRBD2 (5 bases). V was shortened by 6 bases and J by 2 bases, with 16 bases between the two germline ends. Germline V CDR1 and CDR2: MDHEN, SYDVKM. The CDR3 loop spans 15 amino acids. CDR3 loop: CASSRDWRTQETQYF. CDR3 nucleotide sequence: TGTGCCAGCAGCCGGGATTGGCGAACTCAAGAGACCCAGTACTTC.

The table lists this clonotype with a count of one. The V and J genes are TRBV25-1 and TRBJ2-7, with D perhaps matching TRBD1 (6 bases). The germline V gene encodes CDR1 MGHDK and CDR2 SYGVNS. V was pared by 6 bases and J by 6 bases, with 12 bases between. CDR3 length: 12 amino acids. The CDR3, as DNA: TGTGCCAGCAGGGCGACAGGCGTCGAGCAGTACTTC. As protein: CASRATGVEQYF.

The chain couples TRBV7-3 to TRBJ1-2; no clear D gene. This CDR3 has 12 residues. From germline, CDR1 is SGHTA and CDR2 FQGTGA. Trimming pared 4 bases from V and 9 bases from J, leaving 12 bases between. The CDR3 loop is CASSSPGSSYTF. In DNA, the CDR3 is TGTGCCAGCAGCTCACCGGGGAGCAGCTACACCTTC.

In its sample, this clonotype was seen many times. The chain employs TRBV12-3 or TRBV12-4 and TRBJ1-6; D gene uncertain. This CDR3 region has 14 residues. Deletions cut 3 bases from V and 5 bases from J, with 8 bases between. CDR3 in amino acids: CASSLSSHNSPLHF. In nucleotides, the CDR3 is TGTGCCAGCAGTTTGTCCAGCCATAATTCACCCCTCCACTTT.

The table lists this clonotype with many counts. The gene calls are TRBV7-9 and TRBJ2-1; TRBD2 aligns across 14 bases. With 5 bases clipped from V and 7 bases from J, the junction kept 7 bases outside the gene matches. Looked up from germline, CDR1 is SEHNR and CDR2 is FQNEAQ (reference sequence). The CDR3 extends over 16 amino acids. CDR3 sequence reads: CASSARLAGGTNEQFF. In nucleotides, the CDR3 is TGTGCCAGCAGCGCTCGACTAGCGGGAGGGACTAATGAGCAGTTCTTC.

This clonotype was counted between two and nine times. The J gene is TRBJ2-1, the V gene TRBV5-5, with D perhaps given as TRBD1 or TRBD2 (5 bases each). In germline, CDR1 is SGHKS, CDR2 YYEKEE (reference sequence). Trimming pared 5 bases from V and 0 bases from J, leaving 15 bases between. This CDR3 region has 16 residues. The CDR3 sequence is CASSPGFGGSYNEQFF. CDR3 in DNA: TGTGCCAGCAGTCCCGGATTTGGGGGCTCCTACAATGAGCAGTTCTTC.

The chain links TRBV10-3 to TRBJ2-7, with 9 bases matching TRBD2. CDR3 size: 16 residues. Losses at the gene ends were 4 bases for V and 5 bases for J; bases not matched to a gene: 12. Germline loops: CDR1 ENHRY, CDR2 SYGVKD. The CDR3 reads CAISGLAGALSHEQYF. The CDR3 DNA reads TGTGCCATCAGTGGGTTAGCGGGAGCGCTGAGCCACGAGCAGTACTTC.

This clonotype has ten or more counts. V and J are TRBV4-1 and TRBJ1-1, with 7 positions matching TRBD1. The CDR3 extends over 13 amino acids. Germline V gene data show CDR1 as MGHRA and CDR2 as YSYEKL. J was trimmed by 8 bases and V by 1 base; bases with no gene match: 4. The CDR3 sequence: CASSQARDSEAFF. CDR3 DNA: TGCGCCAGCAGCCAAGCCCGGGACAGCGAAGCTTTCTTT.

This sequence joins TRBV7-2 and TRBJ2-5; 10 bases line up with TRBD1. The CDR3 is 15 amino acids. Trimming at V came to 5 bases and at J to 4 bases, leaving 7 bases not matched to a gene. The germline CDR1 and CDR2 sequences are SGHTA and FQGNSA. This chain's CDR3 is CASSLRDRGLETQYF. The CDR3 nucleotides read TGTGCCAGCAGCCTACGGGACAGGGGTTTAGAGACCCAGTACTTC.

V is TRBV20-1 and J is TRBJ2-7, with a possible D match to TRBD1 (6 bases). The CDR3 totals 14 residues. Germline V gene sequence: CDR1 DFQATT, CDR2 SNEGSKA (reference sequence). The V end lost 0 bases, the J end lost 3 bases, and 12 bases lay between the germline ends. The CDR3 bases are TGCAGTGCTAGAGACGGCAGGACAGACTACGAGCAGTACTTC. The encoded protein is CSARDGRTDYEQYF.

This clonotype was seen many times. The chain employs TRBV6-6 and TRBJ1-1; D unclear. Trimming cost V 5 bases and J 3 bases, with 10 bases left between them. The V gene's germline CDR1 is MNHNY and CDR2 SVGAGI (reference sequence). There are 13 residues in the CDR3. The CDR3 protein is CASSLQVDTEAFF. CDR3 DNA: TGTGCCAGCAGTCTACAAGTGGACACTGAAGCTTTCTTT.

The rearrangement links TRBV5-5 to TRBJ2-1; D might be TRBD1 (5 bases). The ends were cut back, 4 bases at V and 4 bases at J, with 18 bases in the middle. There are 16 residues in the CDR3. Germline V gene sequence: CDR1 SGHKS, CDR2 YYEKEE (reference sequence). CDR3 DNA: TGTGCCAGCAGCCGCCGGTTGGCGGACACTTACAATGAGCAGTTCTTC. Translated, it gives CASSRRLADTYNEQFF.

This clonotype was counted between two and nine times. The chain links TRBV4-2 to TRBJ2-5; D is perhaps TRBD2 (6 bases). CDR3 size: 16 residues. Trimming took 1 base from V and 1 from J, leaving 13 bases between them. Germline CDR1 LGHNA, CDR2 YNFKEQ. The CDR3 region is CASSQGAGFLQETQYF. CDR3 coding DNA: TGTGCCAGCAGCCAAGGGGCGGGATTCCTCCAAGAGACCCAGTACTTC.

The gene calls are TRBV27 and TRBJ2-7; D ambiguous. This CDR3 contains 11 residues. V lost 5 bases and J 7 bases, leaving 9 bases between the germline ends. Germline loops: CDR1 MNHEY, CDR2 SMNVEV (reference sequence). DNA of the CDR3: TGTGCCAGCAGTGATTGGCGGGAGCAGTACTTC. Residues: CASSDWREQYF.

This clonotype has just a few counts. V is TRBV12-3 or TRBV12-4 and J is TRBJ1-1; possibly TRBD1 for D (5 bases). The CDR3 contains 13 residues. V lost 7 bases to trimming and J lost 7 bases, with 16 bases between them. CDR3 in amino acids: CASTPGGFGEAFF. The CDR3, as DNA: TGTGCCAGCACCCCCGGGGGATTTGGTGAAGCTTTCTTT.

In its sample, this clonotype was seen a few times. The chain is built from TRBV16 and TRBJ1-4; D remains ambiguous. The CDR3 is 16 amino acids. Germline V lookup: CDR1 KGHSY, CDR2 FQNENV. With 0 bases removed from V and 7 bases from J, the gap between germline ends came to 15 bases. The CDR3, as DNA: TGTGCCAGCAGCCAATCGCGGCGTGGTGGTAGTGAAAAACTGTTTTTT. This gives the protein CASSQSRRGGSEKLFF.

This clonotype was detected many times. V is TRBV27 and J is TRBJ2-5; 9 bases fit TRBD2. The CDR3 consists of 16 residues. CDR1 is MNHEY, CDR2 SMNVEV, per germline (reference sequence). J lost 0 bases, V lost 5 bases, and 7 bases had no gene match. The CDR3 DNA reads TGTGCCAGCAGTCCACAGACTAGCGGAGACCAAGAGACCCAGTACTTC. Translated: CASSPQTSGDQETQYF.

The CDR3 nucleotides are TGTGCCAGCAGTTTAGGACAGGGGAGCCACGAGCAGTACTTC. It specifies CASSLGQGSHEQYF. The chain recombines TRBV12-3 or TRBV12-4 with TRBJ2-7; the match to TRBD1 covers 8 bases. The length of the CDR3 is 14 residues. The V gene end was trimmed by 1 base and the J gene end by 5 bases; junction bases not matched to a gene: 4.

The rearrangement links TRBV4-3 to TRBJ2-5, with D tentatively TRBD1 or TRBD2 (5 bases each). V lost 0 bases, J lost 5 bases, and 13 bases lay in between. Germline CDR1 and CDR2: LGHNA and YSLEER. The CDR3 is made up of 15 amino acids. In DNA, the CDR3 is TGCGCCAGCAGCCAAGATGAGGGGCCGTGGGAGACCCAGTACTTC. The encoded protein is CASSQDEGPWETQYF.